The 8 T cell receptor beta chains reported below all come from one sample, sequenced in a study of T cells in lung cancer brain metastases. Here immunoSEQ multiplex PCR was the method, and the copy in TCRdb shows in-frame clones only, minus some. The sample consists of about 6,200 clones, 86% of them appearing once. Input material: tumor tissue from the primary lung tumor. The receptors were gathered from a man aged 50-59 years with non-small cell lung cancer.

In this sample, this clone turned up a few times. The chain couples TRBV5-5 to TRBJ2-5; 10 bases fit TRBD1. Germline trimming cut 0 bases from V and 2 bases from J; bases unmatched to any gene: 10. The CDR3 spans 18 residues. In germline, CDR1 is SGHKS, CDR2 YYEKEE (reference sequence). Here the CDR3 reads CASSLAGGQGTWQETQYF. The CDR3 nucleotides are TGTGCCAGCAGCTTGGCTGGGGGACAGGGGACCTGGCAAGAGACCCAGTACTTC.

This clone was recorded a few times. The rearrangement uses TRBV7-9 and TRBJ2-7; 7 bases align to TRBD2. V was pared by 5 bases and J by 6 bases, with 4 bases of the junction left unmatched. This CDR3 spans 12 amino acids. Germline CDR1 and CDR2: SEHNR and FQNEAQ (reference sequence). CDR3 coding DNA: TGTGCCAGCAGCCCAACGGGGGGCGAGCAGTACTTC. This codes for CASSPTGGEQYF. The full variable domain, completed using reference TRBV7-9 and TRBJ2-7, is DTGVSQNPRHKITKRGQNVTFRCDPISEHNRLYWYRQTLGQGPEFLTYFQNEAQLEKSRLLSDRFSAERPKGSFSTLEIQRTEQGDSAMYLCASSPTGGEQYFGPGTRLTVT.

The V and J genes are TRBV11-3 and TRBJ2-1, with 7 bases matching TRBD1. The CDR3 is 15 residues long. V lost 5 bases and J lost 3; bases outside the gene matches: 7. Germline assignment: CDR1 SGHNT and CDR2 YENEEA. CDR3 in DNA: TGTGCCAGCAGCCCCTCCGGGACAGACTACAATGAGCAGTTCTTC. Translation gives CASSPSGTDYNEQFF.

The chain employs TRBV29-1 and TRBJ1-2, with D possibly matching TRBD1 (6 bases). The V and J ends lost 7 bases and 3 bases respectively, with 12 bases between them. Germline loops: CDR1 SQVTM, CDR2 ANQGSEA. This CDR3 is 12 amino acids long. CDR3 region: CSASTGYYGYTF. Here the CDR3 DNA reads TGCAGCGCCTCGACAGGATACTATGGCTACACCTTC.

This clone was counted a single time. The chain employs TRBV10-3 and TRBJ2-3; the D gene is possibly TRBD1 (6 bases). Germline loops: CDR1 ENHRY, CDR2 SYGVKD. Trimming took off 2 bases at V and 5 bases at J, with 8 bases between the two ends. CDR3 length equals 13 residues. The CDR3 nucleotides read TGTGCCATCAGTGAGGCAGGGGAAGATACGCAGTATTTT. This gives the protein CAISEAGEDTQYF.

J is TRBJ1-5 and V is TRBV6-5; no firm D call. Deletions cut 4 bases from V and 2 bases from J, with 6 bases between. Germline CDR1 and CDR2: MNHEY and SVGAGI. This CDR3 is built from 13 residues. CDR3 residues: CASSLSGNQPQHF. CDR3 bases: TGTGCCAGCAGTTTATCGGGCAATCAGCCCCAGCATTTT.

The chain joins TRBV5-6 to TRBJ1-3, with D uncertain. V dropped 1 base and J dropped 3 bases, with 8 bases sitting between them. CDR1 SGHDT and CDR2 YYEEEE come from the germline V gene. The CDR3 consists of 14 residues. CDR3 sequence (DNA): TGTGCCAGCAGCTTGTTCGCCAGTGGAAACACCATATATTTT. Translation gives CASSLFASGNTIYF.

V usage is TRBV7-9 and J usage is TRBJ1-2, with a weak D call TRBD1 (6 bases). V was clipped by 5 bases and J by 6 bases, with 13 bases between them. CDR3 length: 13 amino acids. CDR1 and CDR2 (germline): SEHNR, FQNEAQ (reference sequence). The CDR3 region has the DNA TGTGCCAGCAGCATTGCAGGGGCCGATGGCTACACCTTC. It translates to CASSIAGADGYTF.